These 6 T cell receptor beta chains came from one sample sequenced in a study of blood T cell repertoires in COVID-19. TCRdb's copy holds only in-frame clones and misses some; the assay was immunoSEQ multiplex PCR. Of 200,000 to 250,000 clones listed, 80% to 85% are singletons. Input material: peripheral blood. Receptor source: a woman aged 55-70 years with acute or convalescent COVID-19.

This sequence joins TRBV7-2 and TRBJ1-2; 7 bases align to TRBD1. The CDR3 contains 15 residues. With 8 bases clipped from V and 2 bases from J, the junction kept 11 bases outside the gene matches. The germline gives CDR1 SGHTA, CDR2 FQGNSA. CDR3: CASRAGTAVNYGYTF. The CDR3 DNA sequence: TGTGCCAGCCGGGCAGGGACAGCCGTAAACTATGGCTACACCTTC.

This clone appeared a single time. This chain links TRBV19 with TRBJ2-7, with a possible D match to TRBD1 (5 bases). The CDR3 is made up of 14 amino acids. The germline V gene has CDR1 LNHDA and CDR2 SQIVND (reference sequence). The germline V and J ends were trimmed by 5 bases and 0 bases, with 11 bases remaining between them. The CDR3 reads CASSATGLSYEQYF. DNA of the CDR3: TGTGCCAGTAGTGCTACAGGCCTCTCCTACGAGCAGTACTTC.

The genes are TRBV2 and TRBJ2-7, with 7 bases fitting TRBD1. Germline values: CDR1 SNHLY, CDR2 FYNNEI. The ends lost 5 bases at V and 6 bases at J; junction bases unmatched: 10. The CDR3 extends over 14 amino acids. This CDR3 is CASSNAIQGVEQYF. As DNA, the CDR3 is TGTGCCAGCAGTAACGCAATCCAGGGGGTCGAGCAGTACTTC.

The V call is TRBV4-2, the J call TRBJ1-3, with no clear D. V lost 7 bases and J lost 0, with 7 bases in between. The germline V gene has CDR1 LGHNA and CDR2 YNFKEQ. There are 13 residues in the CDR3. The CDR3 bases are TGTGCCAGCACGCTAGCCTCTGGAAACACCATATATTTT. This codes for CASTLASGNTIYF.

The CDR3 is CASSGGGQGSLGYTF. Here the CDR3 DNA reads TGTGCCAGCAGCGGCGGGGGCCAGGGTAGTCTCGGCTACACCTTC. This rearrangement joins TRBV5-4 to TRBJ1-2, with a possible D match to TRBD1 (6 bases). The germline CDR1 and CDR2 sequences are SGHNT and YYREEE (reference sequence). This CDR3 contains 15 residues. Between the trimmed V and J ends, which lost 4 bases and 8 bases, there was a span of 21 bases.

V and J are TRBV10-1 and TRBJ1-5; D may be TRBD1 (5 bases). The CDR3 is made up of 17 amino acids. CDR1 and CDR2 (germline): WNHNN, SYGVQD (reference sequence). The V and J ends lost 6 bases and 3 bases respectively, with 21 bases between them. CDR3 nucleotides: TGCGCCAGCAGAAGATCCCCGACAGATTGTAACAATCAGCCCCAGCATTTT. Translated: CASRRSPTDCNNQPQHF.